These 4 T cell receptor beta chains came from one sample sequenced in a study of blood T cell repertoires in COVID-19 (dated by TCRdb to 2018 to 2020). Library creation used the immunoSEQ multiplex PCR assay. Sourced from immuneACCESS, this table was stored by TCRdb with only in-frame sequences that have V and J called. A share of the clones is absent; for the studies checked, an unresolved V gene accounts for under half, and the remainder has no known explanation. The sample data list almost 400,000 clones, and approximately 89% of these were observed just once. Less than 2% of the sample is in the top ten clones. The sample taken for sequencing was PBMCs or T cells enriched from blood (not recorded which). These receptor sequences come from a woman between 25 and 40 years old who had recovered from COVID-19.

This sequence joins TRBV5-8 and TRBJ2-3; D perhaps matches TRBD1 (6 bases). Trimming took 0 bases from V and 4 from J, leaving 12 bases between them. The germline CDR1 and CDR2 sequences are SGHTS and YDEGEE. The CDR3 has 15 residues. CDR3 loop: CASSLGQGFPDTQYF. The DNA of the CDR3 is TGTGCCAGCAGCTTGGGCCAGGGGTTTCCAGATACGCAGTATTTT.

V is TRBV5-1 and J is TRBJ2-2, with TRBD2 matching over 8 bases. J was trimmed by 0 bases and V by 2 bases; bases with no gene match: 3. Germline V CDR1 and CDR2: SGHRS, YFSETQ. The CDR3 has 16 amino acids. CDR3 sequence: CASSLTSGANTGELFF. CDR3 in DNA: TGCGCCAGCAGCTTAACTAGCGGAGCGAACACCGGGGAGCTGTTTTTT.

The genes are TRBV7-8 and TRBJ1-6; no firm D call. The CDR3 is 13 residues long. CDR1 and CDR2 (germline): SGHVS, FQNEAQ. Trimming removed 3 bases at V and 10 bases at J, with 10 bases between. CDR3 sequence: CASSFQARSPLHF. CDR3 nucleotide sequence: TGTGCCAGCAGCTTTCAGGCACGGTCACCCCTCCACTTT.

The chain links TRBV7-9 to TRBJ1-6; D not resolved. CDR3 length: 14 residues. Trimming took off 1 base at V and 7 bases at J, with 8 bases between the two ends. Germline V CDR1 and CDR2: SEHNR, FQNEAQ (reference sequence). CDR3 sequence: CASSLGSVNSPLHF. CDR3 in DNA: TGTGCCAGCAGCTTAGGGTCAGTAAATTCACCCCTCCACTTT.